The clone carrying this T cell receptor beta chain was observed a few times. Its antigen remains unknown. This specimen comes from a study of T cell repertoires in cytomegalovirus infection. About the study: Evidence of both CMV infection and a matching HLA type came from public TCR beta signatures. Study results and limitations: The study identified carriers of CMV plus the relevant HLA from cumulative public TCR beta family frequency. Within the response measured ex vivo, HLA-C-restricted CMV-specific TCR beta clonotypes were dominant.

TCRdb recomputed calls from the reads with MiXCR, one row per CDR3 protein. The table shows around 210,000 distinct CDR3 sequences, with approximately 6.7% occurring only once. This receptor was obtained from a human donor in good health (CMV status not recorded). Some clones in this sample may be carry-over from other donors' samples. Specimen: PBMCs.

The CDR3 loop reads CASSYSLDRGTSTDTQYF. DNA of the CDR3: TGTGCCAGCAGTTACTCGCTGGATCGGGGAACTAGCACAGATACGCAGTATTTT. The rearrangement joins TRBV6-2 or TRBV6-3 to TRBJ2-3; tentatively, D is TRBD2 (5 bases). V was pared by 0 bases and J by 0 bases, with 16 bases between. The germline V gene encodes CDR1 MNHEY and CDR2 SVGEGT. This CDR3 has 18 residues.